This is a list of T cell receptor beta chains from one sample in a study of cytomegalovirus exposure and HLA in healthy donors. The data were produced by immunoSEQ multiplex PCR, yet TCRdb's version contains in-frame clones alone and is incomplete. Altogether about 160,000 clones are present, 84% being singletons, with the ten largest covering about a tenth. The sample comprised PBMCs. Source of these receptors: a man between 25 and 39 years old in good health and CMV-seropositive. Each CDR3 is given with its conserved first and last residue. The order of the fields is V gene, J gene, D gene, clone size, CDR3 DNA, CDR3 protein. D genes are given only for firm matches. Clone size is not always given. Where it is, it says once, few, many or a class for expanded clones.

TRBV9	TRBJ2-5	TRBD2	-	TGTGCCGGAGATCCGGGACTACAAGAGACCCAGTACTTC	CAGDPGLQETQYF
TRBV28	TRBJ1-1	TRBD1	-	TGTGCCAGCAGTTCCTCCGGGACAGGGTATAACACTGAAGCTTTCTTT	CASSSSGTGYNTEAFF
TRBV7-2	TRBJ2-2	TRBD1	once	TGTGCCAGCAGCTTGGGACAGGTTCTCACCGGGGAGCTGTTTTTT	CASSLGQVLTGELFF
TRBV4-3	TRBJ2-2	-	-	TGCGCCAGCAGCCAAGCGTGGGGGCCCGGGGAGCTGTTTTTT	CASSQAWGPGELFF
TRBV18	TRBJ2-1	TRBD1	-	TGTGCCAGCTCACCACGGACAGGGGGGGATAATGAGCAGTTCTTC	CASSPRTGGDNEQFF
TRBV19	TRBJ1-5	-	-	TGTGCCAGTAGTATCTACAGGGATGATCAGCCCCAGCATTTT	CASSIYRDDQPQHF
TRBV12-5	TRBJ2-7	TRBD1	-	TGTGCTAGTGGTTTGGACAGGGGGAACGAGCAGTACTTC	CASGLDRGNEQYF
TRBV18	TRBJ1-2	TRBD1	-	TGTGCCAGCTCACCCCCTTCGGGACAGGGGGCCTATGGCTACACCTTC	CASSPPSGQGAYGYTF
TRBV5-1	TRBJ1-1	-	-	TGCGCCAGCAGCTCCAGCAGGGGAGATGAAGCTTTCTTT	CASSSSRGDEAFF
TRBV9	TRBJ2-7	-	-	TGTGCCAGCAGTGAAACGATTAGCTCCTACGAGCAGTACTTC	CASSETISSYEQYF
TRBV13	TRBJ2-1	TRBD2	-	TGTGCCAGCAGCTCGGGACTAGCGGGGGGCTTCTCCTACAATGAGCAGTTCTTC	CASSSGLAGGFSYNEQFF
TRBV4-1	TRBJ2-3	TRBD2	-	TGCGCCAGCAGCCAGGAGTCTAGCGGGGCTAGCACAGATACGCAGTATTTT	CASSQESSGASTDTQYF
TRBV5-1	TRBJ2-5	-	-	TGCGCCAGCAGCTTGTCGACTAGTACTGGCGAGACCCAGTACTTC	CASSLSTSTGETQYF
TRBV7-6	TRBJ2-1	TRBD1	-	TGTGCCAGCAGCCTTACTCGGGACAGTCTCAGTGAGCAGTTCTTC	CASSLTRDSLSEQFF
TRBV27	TRBJ2-7	-	once	TGTGCCAGCAGTTCCAGGGTGGGTCGCGACGAGCAGTACTTC	CASSSRVGRDEQYF
TRBV30	TRBJ1-1	-	-	TGTGCCTGGATGACGGACGGGGACACTGAAGCTTTCTTT	CAWMTDGDTEAFF
TRBV9	TRBJ2-4	TRBD2	-	TGTGCCAGCAGCGTAGCGGTAAGCGGGAGCGACATTCAGTACTTC	CASSVAVSGSDIQYF
TRBV10-3	TRBJ1-1	-	-	TGTGCCATCAGTGAGTCGTCCAGGGCGGTTGAAGCTTTCTTT	CAISESSRAVEAFF
TRBV5-1	TRBJ1-2	-	-	TGCGCCAGCAGCTTAGTCGTATCGGCGCCAGGGGATGGCTACACCTTC	CASSLVVSAPGDGYTF
TRBV4-1	TRBJ1-2	TRBD1	few	TGCGCCAGCAGCCAGGCACAGGGGAACTATGGCTACACCTTC	CASSQAQGNYGYTF
TRBV7-6	TRBJ1-4	TRBD1	-	TGTGCCAGCAGCTTAGCCGGACAGGGGAGAAATGAAAAACTGTTTTTT	CASSLAGQGRNEKLFF
TRBV6-5	TRBJ2-3	TRBD1	-	TGTGCCAGCAGATCTCCGGGACAGCCCACAGATACGCAGTATTTT	CASRSPGQPTDTQYF
TRBV28	TRBJ1-5	-	-	TGTGCCGGAAGTTTTGGCAGGGGCAATCAGCCCCAGCATTTT	CAGSFGRGNQPQHF
TRBV7-3	TRBJ2-2	-	-	TGTGCCAGCAGCTTGGAGGGGGCGCGTTCTTCCACCGGGGAGCTGTTTTTT	CASSLEGARSSTGELFF
TRBV14	TRBJ2-3	-	-	TGTGCCAGCAGCCAAGAGAGGGGGACGATAGATACGCAGTATTTT	CASSQERGTIDTQYF
TRBV19	TRBJ2-2	-	-	TGTGCCAGTAGTATAGCAGGGGTTACCGGGGAGCTGTTTTTT	CASSIAGVTGELFF
TRBV5-1	TRBJ2-2	-	-	TGCGCCAGCAGCTTGGCCCGGGGCACCGGGGAGCTGTTTTTT	CASSLARGTGELFF
TRBV7-2	TRBJ1-6	-	-	TGTGCCAGCAGCCTTCGGGGGGGCGCCGATAATTCACCCCTCCACTTT	CASSLRGGADNSPLHF
TRBV5-1	TRBJ2-7	-	-	TGCGCCAGCAGCTTGCGGGCCGCAGGGGTGGTTGGCGAGCAGTACTTC	CASSLRAAGVVGEQYF
TRBV28	TRBJ2-7	TRBD1	-	TGTGCCAGCAGTTTATACAGCGGGCAGGGGGCTGGCGAGCAGTACTTC	CASSLYSGQGAGEQYF
TRBV4-3	TRBJ2-5	TRBD1	-	TGCGCCAGCAGCCCCACGACCCGGGACAGGGAAGAGACCCAGTACTTC	CASSPTTRDREETQYF
TRBV7-2	TRBJ2-7	TRBD2	-	TGTGCCAGCAGCCCCGAATCTGGGCGGGAGGGTTACGAGCAGTACTTC	CASSPESGREGYEQYF
TRBV28	TRBJ1-5	-	-	TGTGCCAGCAACCCACTTCCGCAGGTGAATCAGCCCCAGCATTTT	CASNPLPQVNQPQHF
TRBV7-3	TRBJ2-3	-	-	TGTGCCAGCAGCTCGGGAAGCACAGATACGCAGTATTTT	CASSSGSTDTQYF
TRBV7-9	TRBJ1-5	-	-	TGTGCCAGCAGCTTAGGGATAGGGAGAAACAATCAGCCCCAGCATTTT	CASSLGIGRNNQPQHF
TRBV28	TRBJ1-5	TRBD1	-	TGTGCCAGCAGTCCGCTCAGACAGGGAATCAATCAGCCCCAGCATTTT	CASSPLRQGINQPQHF
TRBV4-1	TRBJ2-2	-	-	TGCGCCAGCAGCCACCCTCTCCGTGCCGGGGAGCTGTTTTTT	CASSHPLRAGELFF
TRBV7-7	TRBJ2-1	TRBD1	once	TGTGCTAGCAGCCCGGACAGGGGGCGCAGGGATGAGCAGTTCTTC	CASSPDRGRRDEQFF
TRBV14	TRBJ2-1	-	-	TGTGCCAGCAGCCTCGGGGGATGGGGAGGGCAGTTCTTC	CASSLGGWGGQFF
TRBV5-6	TRBJ1-2	-	-	TGTGCCAGCAGCTTGGATGGGGGACTCTATGGCTACACCTTC	CASSLDGGLYGYTF
TRBV12-5	TRBJ1-1	TRBD1	once	TGTGCTAGTGGGGGACAGGGGCGAACTGAAGCTTTCTTT	CASGGQGRTEAFF
TRBV6-5	TRBJ1-5	TRBD1	-	TGTGCCAGCAGCCGGACAGGGGGTCACAATCAGCCCCAGCATTTT	CASSRTGGHNQPQHF
TRBV21-1	TRBJ1-2	-	-	TGTGCCAGCAGCAAACCAGCAGGGAATGGCTACACCTTC	CASSKPAGNGYTF
TRBV5-1	TRBJ2-7	-	-	TGCGCCAGCAGCTTGGACTTCAACGAGCAGTACTTC	CASSLDFNEQYF
TRBV10-1	TRBJ1-1	-	-	TGCGCCAGCAGTGATTCGGGTGTTCCAGGGAAGAACACTGAAGCTTTCTTT	CASSDSGVPGKNTEAFF
TRBV5-6	TRBJ2-3	TRBD2	-	TGTGCCAGCAATAGCGGGGAGGATACGCAGTATTTT	CASNSGEDTQYF
TRBV19	TRBJ1-1	-	few	TGTGCCAGTAGTATAAACAGGATGAACACTGAAGCTTTCTTT	CASSINRMNTEAFF
TRBV13	TRBJ1-3	TRBD1	-	TGTGCCAGCAGCTTTAGACAGGGTCAGGACACCATATATTTT	CASSFRQGQDTIYF
TRBV6-6	TRBJ2-7	-	-	TGTGCCAGCAGCCCAAATAGGCAGGGGAGCTACGAGCAGTACTTC	CASSPNRQGSYEQYF